In this sample, the clone carrying this T cell receptor (beta chain) turned up a few times. V dropped 2 bases and J dropped 9; count of bases not matched to a gene: 6. CDR1 is MNHEY and CDR2 is SMNVEV in the germline V gene (reference sequence). There are 15 residues in the CDR3. The table came from immunoSEQ multiplex PCR; TCRdb's copy has only in-frame clones and leaves some out. The profile shows roughly 41,000 clones, less than 95% of them singletons. The data originate from a study of control samples from healthy donors and cancer patients. This rearrangement joins TRBV27 to TRBJ1-5; TRBD1 agrees at 11 bases. Sequences were obtained from blood. The clonotype originates from a man aged 55 to 70 in good health. In DNA form, the CDR3 reads TGTGCCAGCAGTTTAGGGACAGGGGGAGGGTGGCCCCAGCATTTT. Translating it yields CASSLGTGGGWPQHF.